This record looks at one TCR beta chain sequence and its context. Measured with immunoSEQ multiplex PCR; TCRdb has only the in-frame clones, and not every one. The sample holds approximately 110,000 clones, just over 90% seen once. The data were taken from a study of control samples from healthy donors and cancer patients. This CDR3 has 15 residues. Germline V gene data show CDR1 as SGDLS and CDR2 as YYNGEE. V lost 0 bases to trimming and J lost 0 bases; unmatched junction nucleotides: 0. The chain recombines TRBV9 with TRBJ2-1; 7 bases are shared with TRBD2. The clonotype was recovered from a human donor in good health. The donor label of this sample is uncertain. The sequencing sample was made of blood. This CDR3 is CASSVGDYSYNEQFF. The CDR3 DNA reads TGTGCCAGCAGCGTAGGGGACTACTCCTACAATGAGCAGTTCTTC.